This T cell receptor beta chain stems from a study of cytomegalovirus exposure and HLA in healthy donors. Germline CDR1 MNHEY, CDR2 SMNVEV (reference sequence). Unmatched junction bases numbered 8, after V lost 7 bases and J lost 0 bases. The CDR3 has 16 residues. Details on this clone: The antigen is unknown.

It was with 60 Vbeta and 13 Jbeta primers that the PCR ran. Assay used: immunoSEQ multiplex PCR; TCRdb lists only in-frame clones, some missing. The data contain over 120,000 clones, about 80% of them seen just once; the ten biggest clones take up under 10%. Points from the study as a whole: The sole available immune exposure information was CMV serostatus.

The rearrangement joins TRBV27 to TRBJ2-1; 8 bases line up with TRBD2. This TCR was recovered from a woman aged 55-75 years in good health and CMV-seropositive. The sequenced sample was PBMCs. CDR3: CASTAEREPSYNEQFF. The DNA of the CDR3 is TGTGCCAGCACGGCCGAGCGGGAGCCCTCCTACAATGAGCAGTTCTTC.